This is a list of T cell receptor beta chains from one sample in a study of blood T cells in healthy people across ages. TCRdb reprocessed the 5' RACE reads with MiXCR, giving one entry per CDR3 protein. The table includes roughly 900,000 distinct CDR3 sequences, around 49% detected once. The sample comprised blood. These TCRs come from a young man in good health. Both conserved end residues are part of each CDR3. Fields, in order: V gene, CDR3 length, clone size, J gene, D gene, CDR3 DNA, CDR3 protein. D genes are given only for firm matches. Clone size is shown for a subset of rows, as once, few, many or a class of expanded clone.

>TRBV20-1|13|-|TRBJ2-3|-
TGCAGTGCTAGAGGAGGGGTAGAGGGTACGCAGTATTTT
CSARGGVEGTQYF
>TRBV24-1|18|-|TRBJ2-1|-
TGTGCCACCAGTGATTTGCGTGGACAACCCACCTCCTACAATGAGCAGTTCTTC
CATSDLRGQPTSYNEQFF
>TRBV7-2|16|-|TRBJ2-2|TRBD2
TGTGCCAGCAGCAAAGCGGGGGGGCTCGGCACCGGGGAGCTGTTTTTT
CASSKAGGLGTGELFF
>TRBV27|13|-|TRBJ1-2|-
TGTGCCAGCCGCCGGGCAGGGGAGTATGGCTACACCTTC
CASRRAGEYGYTF
>TRBV6-5|14|few|TRBJ1-1|-
TGTGCCAGCAGTTACACCGAGGGGGGCACTGAAGCTTTCTTT
CASSYTEGGTEAFF
>TRBV6-1|13|-|TRBJ1-2|-
TGTGCCAGCAGAGAGACGGCAAGCTATGGCTACACCTTC
CASRETASYGYTF
>TRBV6-1|13|-|TRBJ2-7|TRBD1
TGTGCCAGCAGGGGACAGGGGGTCTACGAGCAGTACTTC
CASRGQGVYEQYF
>TRBV25-1|14|few|TRBJ1-1|-
TGTGCCAGCAGTGAATCTGGGGGCCGCACTGAAGCTTTCTTT
CASSESGGRTEAFF
>TRBV20-1|15|few|TRBJ2-3|TRBD2
TGCAGTGCTAGAGGGTACAGCGGGGGGGCGGTTACGCAGTATTTT
CSARGYSGGAVTQYF
>TRBV20-1|11|once|TRBJ1-2|-
TGCAGTGCTTGGACAGTCTATGGCTACACCTTC
CSAWTVYGYTF
>TRBV6-5|16|-|TRBJ1-6|-
TGTGCCAGCAGTTACTCCGGCCTACGGGTTAATTCACCCCTCCACTTT
CASSYSGLRVNSPLHF
>TRBV4-1|14|many|TRBJ2-2|-
TGCGCCAGCAGCCAACTCGCCGGATCCGGGGAGCTGTTTTTT
CASSQLAGSGELFF
>TRBV6-5|16|-|TRBJ1-6|-
TGTGCCAGCAGTTACTCGAGACTTACTTATAATTCACCCCTCCACTTT
CASSYSRLTYNSPLHF
>TRBV5-6|14|-|TRBJ1-2|-
TGTGACAGCAGCTTAGAGGGTGCTAACTATGGCTACACCTTC
CDSSLEGANYGYTF
>TRBV12-3/TRBV12-4|13|-|TRBJ2-7|-
TGTGCCAGCAGCCGCCAGACCTCCTACGAGCAGTACTTC
CASSRQTSYEQYF
>TRBV15|17|-|TRBJ2-7|-
TGTGCCACCAGCAGAGAAGGGCAGGGGACGCCCCACAATGAGCAGTACTTC
CATSREGQGTPHNEQYF
>TRBV7-2|12|once|TRBJ1-6|-
TGTGCCAGCAGCTCCGGGATTTCACCCCTCCACTTT
CASSSGISPLHF
>TRBV2|13|once|TRBJ2-3|-
TGTGTCAGCAGTGCTCTCGTGGGGGATACGCAGTATTTT
CVSSALVGDTQYF
>TRBV20-1|11|few|TRBJ2-1|-
TGCAGTGCTAGTCTACGCAATGAGCAGTTCTTC
CSASLRNEQFF
>TRBV5-1|18|few|TRBJ2-3|-
TGCGCCAGCAGCTTAGGATTCGGCCGGGGCTCGAGTCCAGATACGCAGTATTTT
CASSLGFGRGSSPDTQYF
>TRBV10-3|11|-|TRBJ1-2|-
TGTGCCATCAGTGAAGGCGGATACTACACCTTC
CAISEGGYYTF
>TRBV2|15|-|TRBJ2-1|-
TGTGCCAGCAGTGGGGCTAGCGCGGATTACAATGAGCAGTTCTTC
CASSGASADYNEQFF
>TRBV5-1|15|few|TRBJ2-7|TRBD2
TGCGCCAGCAGCCGAGCGACTAGCGGGGGCTATGAGCAGTACTTC
CASSRATSGGYEQYF
>TRBV6-1|15|-|TRBJ2-3|TRBD2
TGTGCCAGCAGTGATGGACTAGCGGACACAGATACGCAGTATTTT
CASSDGLADTDTQYF
>TRBV21-1|14|few|TRBJ1-2|-
TGTGCCAGCAGCACGACGGGGGCTTTTTATGGCTACACCTTC
CASSTTGAFYGYTF
>TRBV11-1|15|few|TRBJ2-1|TRBD2
TGTGCCAGCAGCTATGGACTAGCGGGGGGGGATGAGCAGTTCTTC
CASSYGLAGGDEQFF
>TRBV12-3/TRBV12-4|14|-|TRBJ2-7|-
TGTGCCAGCAGCCCTCCCCCGGCGGGTTACGAGCAGTACTTC
CASSPPPAGYEQYF
>TRBV12-3/TRBV12-4|14|-|TRBJ2-2|-
TGTGCCTTCCGGGACAAATCCCGATCCGGGGAGCTGTTTTTT
CAFRDKSRSGELFF
>TRBV20-1|15|few|TRBJ2-1|TRBD2
TGCAGTGCTAGAGATGAGCGGGGGGGGAGCAATGAGCAGTTCTTC
CSARDERGGSNEQFF
>TRBV4-1|16|-|TRBJ2-3|-
TGCGCCAGCAGCCAAGATCCCCGCCTCCTGGCAGATACGCAGTATTTT
CASSQDPRLLADTQYF
>TRBV5-1|14|-|TRBJ2-5|-
TGCGCCAGCAGCGTCGCGGCAGGGGCCAATGAGCAGTACTTC
CASSVAAGANEQYF
>TRBV25-1|14|few|TRBJ1-2|-
TGTGCCAGCAGTGAATTGAACGCTAACTATGGCTACACCTTC
CASSELNANYGYTF
>TRBV6-5|16|-|TRBJ2-7|TRBD1
TGTGCCACAGGCCGTTGGGACAGGGGTACCTACAATGAGCAGTACTTC
CATGRWDRGTYNEQYF
>TRBV4-2|15|-|TRBJ1-2|TRBD1
TGTGCCAGCAGCCAAGACTGGACAGGGAGCGTTGGCTACACCTTC
CASSQDWTGSVGYTF
>TRBV12-3/TRBV12-4|13|-|TRBJ1-2|-
TGTGCCAGCAGAATACGGGGGTATTGGGGCTACACCTTC
CASRIRGYWGYTF
>TRBV6-5|13|few|TRBJ1-1|-
TGTGCCAGCAGCACCCTCATTGACCGTGAAGCTTTCTTT
CASSTLIDREAFF
>TRBV6-5|15|few|TRBJ1-1|-
TGTGCCAGCAGTTACTCTCCCCGGGGTGGCACTGAAGCTTTCTTT
CASSYSPRGGTEAFF
>TRBV15|16|-|TRBJ2-7|TRBD1
TGTGCCACCAGCCGCCGGGACAGGGTGATCGGATACGAGCAGTACTTC
CATSRRDRVIGYEQYF
>TRBV20-1|13|-|TRBJ2-7|-
TGCAGTGCTAGAGAGGCAGTCTCCTACGAGCAGTACTTC
CSAREAVSYEQYF
>TRBV7-8|15|-|TRBJ2-7|TRBD1
TGTGCCAGCAGCTTAGTCGACAGGGGGTCCTACGAGCAGTACTTC
CASSLVDRGSYEQYF
>TRBV20-1|14|-|TRBJ2-2|TRBD1
TGCAGTGCTAGAGTGGACAGGGGCCACCGGGAGCTGTTTTTT
CSARVDRGHRELFF
>TRBV13|15|-|TRBJ1-2|TRBD1
TGTGCCAGCAGCGCCGACAGGGGGGTTAGCTATGGCTACACCTTC
CASSADRGVSYGYTF
>TRBV15|16|-|TRBJ2-4|-
TGTGCCACCAGCTTCCCTGGCAGCGAGGCTGAAAACATTCAGTACTTC
CATSFPGSEAENIQYF
>TRBV5-1|16|-|TRBJ2-7|TRBD2
TGCGCCAGCAGCTTGGTATCTAGCGGGGGGAAATACGAGCAGTACTTC
CASSLVSSGGKYEQYF
>TRBV28|13|-|TRBJ2-7|TRBD1
TGTGCCAGCAGTGTTCGCAGGGGGAACGAGCAGTACTTC
CASSVRRGNEQYF
>TRBV7-6|18|-|TRBJ2-2|TRBD1
TGTGCCAGCAGCTTAGGATTCTGGAGGACAGGGGCCACCGGGGAGCTGTTTTTT
CASSLGFWRTGATGELFF
>TRBV4-1|18|-|TRBJ2-1|TRBD2
TGCGCCAGCAGCCCTCTGACTAGCGGGGGGGCTGCCTACAATGAGCAGTTCTTC
CASSPLTSGGAAYNEQFF
>TRBV20-1|13|few|TRBJ2-7|TRBD1
TGCAGTGCTAGAACAGGGGGCGACTACGAGCAGTACTTC
CSARTGGDYEQYF
>TRBV5-1|15|-|TRBJ2-7|TRBD1
TGCGCCAGCAGCTTGGAGGGACAGGGGTCGGAAGAGCAGTACTTC
CASSLEGQGSEEQYF
>TRBV5-1|12|-|TRBJ2-1|-
TGCGCCAGCAGCCGGGCTACTTATGAGCAGTTCTTC
CASSRATYEQFF